These 19 T cell receptor beta chains were all obtained from the same sample, sequenced in a study of shared clonotypes between healthy human individuals. Produced via immunoSEQ multiplex PCR; TCRdb's table is partial and in-frame only. The repertoire holds 2 million or so clones, over 85% seen once, with 0.13% in the top ten. Sequencing was performed on naive CD4+ T cells sorted from blood. Indicated subset: CD45RA+ positively selected. Receptors originate from a man between 18 and 29 years old in good health.

This chain connects TRBV7-9 to TRBJ1-6, with a weak D call TRBD1 (5 bases). The germline V gene encodes CDR1 SEHNR and CDR2 FQNEAQ (reference sequence). Trimming cost V 4 bases and J 0 bases, with 13 bases left between them. This CDR3 comprises 17 residues. The CDR3 DNA is TGTGCCAGCAGCTCCGGACACCCAAGCTCCTATAATTCACCCCTCCACTTT. This codes for CASSSGHPSSYNSPLHF.

The V and J genes are TRBV4-1 and TRBJ1-4; D is unresolved. Germline lookup yields CDR1 MGHRA and CDR2 YSYEKL. V lost 5 bases and J lost 4, with 17 bases in between. CDR3 size: 16 residues. The CDR3 loop is CASSSQDRVINEKLFF. CDR3 DNA sequence: TGCGCCAGCAGCTCACAAGATCGGGTGATTAATGAAAAACTGTTTTTT.

The count of this clone is one. The rearrangement links TRBV2 to TRBJ1-6, with 12 positions matching TRBD1. The germline gives CDR1 SNHLY, CDR2 FYNNEI. This CDR3 contains 15 residues. V gave up 4 bases and J gave up 7 bases; unmatched junction bases: 2. Here the CDR3 DNA reads TGTGCCAGCAGTGGGGGACAGGGGGCAAATTCACCCCTCCACTTT. This sequence encodes CASSGGQGANSPLHF.

V usage is TRBV18 and J usage is TRBJ2-2; tentatively, D is TRBD2 (6 bases). V shed 0 bases and J shed 2 bases, with 10 bases lying between them. Germline V CDR1 and CDR2: KGHSH, LQKENI. This CDR3 region has 16 residues. The CDR3 DNA sequence: TGTGCCAGCTCACCACCGACCGGGGGTAACACCGGGGAGCTGTTTTTT. As protein: CASSPPTGGNTGELFF.

The chain recombines TRBV9 with TRBJ2-7; a possible D gene is TRBD1 (5 bases). Germline CDR1 and CDR2: SGDLS and YYNGEE. There are 15 residues in the CDR3. V was shortened by 3 bases and J by 2 bases, with 15 bases between the two germline ends. DNA for the CDR3: TGTGCCAGCAGCGCAGGACACACAAGCACCTACGAGCAGTACTTC. Amino acids: CASSAGHTSTYEQYF.

The chain's CDR3 is CASSTYRTPNTGELFF. DNA for the CDR3: TGTGCCAGCAGCACATACAGGACACCGAACACCGGGGAGCTGTTTTTT. This chain connects TRBV4-2 to TRBJ2-2; D might be TRBD1 (5 bases). This CDR3 is built from 16 residues. CDR1 is LGHNA and CDR2 is YNFKEQ in the germline V gene. The ends were cut back, 5 bases at V and 0 bases at J, with 13 bases in the middle.

The chain has TRBV11-2 and TRBJ2-7; tentatively, D is TRBD1 (5 bases). In germline, CDR1 is SGHAT, CDR2 FQNNGV. The CDR3 runs 15 residues. The germline V and J ends were trimmed by 2 bases and 3 bases, with 14 bases remaining between them. The CDR3 reads CASSLINTGFYEQYF. DNA of the CDR3: TGTGCCAGCAGCTTAATCAACACAGGATTCTACGAGCAGTACTTC.

The rearrangement links TRBV6-5 to TRBJ2-5, with D unresolved. The V end lost 0 bases, the J end lost 1 base, and 6 bases lay between the germline ends. Per the germline V gene, CDR1 is MNHEY and CDR2 is SVGAGI. The CDR3 length is 14 residues. CDR3 amino acids: CASSYSPIQETQYF. DNA for the CDR3: TGTGCCAGCAGTTACTCGCCTATCCAAGAGACCCAGTACTTC.

The gene calls are TRBV4-1 and TRBJ1-5; no clear D gene. The CDR3 has 15 residues. CDR1 is MGHRA and CDR2 is YSYEKL in the germline V gene. The V end lost 4 bases, the J end lost 2 bases, and 12 bases lay between the germline ends. The CDR3 coding sequence is TGCGCCAGCAGCCTTGGAGGCGGAGGCAATCAGCCCCAGCATTTT. Its protein product is CASSLGGGGNQPQHF.

CDR3 residues: CASSPSETGVGEKLFF. The CDR3 DNA follows: TGTGCCAGCAGCCCCTCAGAGACAGGGGTCGGTGAAAAACTGTTTTTT. The chain carries TRBV25-1 and TRBJ1-4; 8 bases fit TRBD1. This CDR3 has 16 residues. Germline CDR1 MGHDK, CDR2 SYGVNS. The V and J ends lost 6 bases and 7 bases, in that order; junction bases with no gene match: 13.

As regards this clone: The sample carries other DNA sequences with the same CDR3. This chain links TRBV30 with TRBJ1-5, with 7 bases aligning to TRBD1. CDR3 length: 13 residues. In germline, CDR1 is GTSNPN, CDR2 SVGIG (reference sequence). With V trimmed by 4 bases and J by 1 base, 1 base remained unmatched. The CDR3, as DNA: TGTGCCTGGACAGGGGGGAGCAATCAGCCCCAGCATTTT. Translation gives CAWTGGSNQPQHF.

Remarks on this clone: The same CDR3 is also encoded by other DNA sequences in this sample. This chain joins TRBV18 and TRBJ2-7; 10 bases align to TRBD1. CDR3 length equals 13 residues. V trimming: 4 bases; J trimming: 3 bases; junction bases outside the gene matches: 0. CDR1 is KGHSH, CDR2 LQKENI, per germline. The CDR3 DNA reads TGTGCCAGCTCACGGGACAGGGGCTACGAGCAGTACTTC. It encodes CASSRDRGYEQYF.

V and J are TRBV6-5 and TRBJ2-7; D may be TRBD2 (5 bases). CDR3 length: 13 residues. V was pared by 5 bases and J by 1 base, with 9 bases between. Looked up from germline, CDR1 is MNHEY and CDR2 is SVGAGI. The CDR3 nucleotides read TGTGCCAGCAGTGAGGGCAGATCCTACGAGCAGTACTTC. Amino acids: CASSEGRSYEQYF.

The gene calls are TRBV30 and TRBJ2-3; 7 bases are a match to TRBD1. The length of the CDR3 is 14 residues. V was clipped by 5 bases and J by 1 base; unmatched bases: 6. The V gene's germline CDR1 is GTSNPN and CDR2 SVGIG (reference sequence). The CDR3: CAWGQVWGTDTQYF. DNA for the CDR3: TGTGCCTGGGGACAGGTATGGGGCACAGATACGCAGTATTTT.

V and J are TRBV5-1 and TRBJ2-7, with 8 bases lining up with TRBD2. V trimming: 1 base; J trimming: 4 bases; junction bases outside the gene matches: 4. CDR3 length: 14 amino acids. CDR1 is SGHRS and CDR2 is YFSETQ in the germline V gene. DNA of the CDR3: TGCGCCAGCAGCTTGACTAGCGGAGAGTACGAGCAGTACTTC. As protein: CASSLTSGEYEQYF.

The chain combines TRBV10-1 with TRBJ2-2, with a weak D call TRBD1 (6 bases). V lost 2 bases to trimming and J lost 2 bases, with 15 bases between them. Per the germline V gene, CDR1 is WNHNN and CDR2 is SYGVQD (reference sequence). The CDR3 extends over 17 amino acids. The CDR3 is CASSERGQGRNTGELFF. The CDR3 region has the DNA TGCGCCAGCAGTGAGAGAGGCCAGGGGCGTAACACCGGGGAGCTGTTTTTT.

The chain combines TRBV11-2 with TRBJ2-7; TRBD1 agrees at 7 bases. The CDR3 sequence is 14 residues long. Germline values: CDR1 SGHAT, CDR2 FQNNGV. V shed 5 bases and J 2 bases; nucleotides not matched to a gene: 6. CDR3 sequence (DNA): TGTGCCAGCAGCCACGGGACAGAACCCTACGAGCAGTACTTC. This encodes CASSHGTEPYEQYF.

Details on this clone: Other DNA sequences in this specimen translate into the identical CDR3. The gene calls are TRBV5-1 and TRBJ1-1; D is unclear. V lost 4 bases, J lost 2 bases, and 9 bases lay in between. Germline V gene lookup returns CDR1 SGHRS and CDR2 YFSETQ. The CDR3 contains 13 residues. CDR3 nucleotides: TGCGCCAGCAGCAAGGATCTAAACACTGAAGCTTTCTTT. It specifies CASSKDLNTEAFF.

The chain combines TRBV7-9 with TRBJ1-1; D not resolved. CDR3 length: 8 amino acids. V was clipped by 5 bases and J by 12 bases, with 4 bases between them. CDR1 and CDR2 (germline): SEHNR, FQNEAQ (reference sequence). CDR3 protein: CASSPPFF. In DNA, the CDR3 is TGTGCCAGCAGCCCACCTTTCTTT. The full variable domain, in which reference TRBV7-9 and TRBJ1-1 provide the parts outside the CDR3, is DTGVSQNPRHKITKRGQNVTFRCDPISEHNRLYWYRQTLGQGPEFLTYFQNEAQLEKSRLLSDRFSAERPKGSFSTLEIQRTEQGDSAMYLCASSPPFFGQGTRLTVV.